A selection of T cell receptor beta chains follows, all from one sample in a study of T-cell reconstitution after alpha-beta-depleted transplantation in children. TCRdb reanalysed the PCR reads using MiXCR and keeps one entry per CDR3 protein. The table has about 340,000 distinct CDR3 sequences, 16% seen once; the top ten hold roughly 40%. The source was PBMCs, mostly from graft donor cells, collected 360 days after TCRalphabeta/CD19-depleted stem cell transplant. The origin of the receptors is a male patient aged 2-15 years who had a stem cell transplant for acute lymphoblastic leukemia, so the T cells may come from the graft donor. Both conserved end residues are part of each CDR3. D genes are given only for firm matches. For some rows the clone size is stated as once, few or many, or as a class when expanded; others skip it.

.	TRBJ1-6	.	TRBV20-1	CSAPIIMTAQYSPLHF	TGCAGTGCTCCCATTATAATGACCGCGCAATATTCACCCCTCCACTTT
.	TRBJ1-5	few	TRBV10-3	CAISESGYSNQPQHF	TGTGCCATCAGTGAATCAGGGTATAGCAATCAGCCCCAGCATTTT
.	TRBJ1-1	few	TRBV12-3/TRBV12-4	CASSFVRMNTEAFF	TGTGCCAGCAGTTTTGTGCGGATGAACACTGAAGCTTTCTTT
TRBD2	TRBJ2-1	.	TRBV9	CASGTSALAGSYNEQFF	TGTGCCAGCGGGACTAGCGCCCTTGCGGGTTCCTACAATGAGCAGTTCTTC
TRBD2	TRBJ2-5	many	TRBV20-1	CSARGISGRWQETQYF	TGCAGTGCTAGGGGGATTAGCGGGAGGTGGCAAGAGACCCAGTACTTC
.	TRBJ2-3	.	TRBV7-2	CASSRTGQRPGDTQYF	TGTGCCAGCAGCCGAACCGGACAGAGACCGGGGGATACGCAGTATTTT
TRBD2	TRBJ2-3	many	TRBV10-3	CAISEILAGGHTDTQYF	TGTGCCATCAGTGAGATCCTAGCGGGAGGGCATACAGATACGCAGTATTTT
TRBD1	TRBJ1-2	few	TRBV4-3	CASSRDRVGGYTF	TGCGCCAGCAGCCGAGACAGGGTGGGTGGCTACACCTTC
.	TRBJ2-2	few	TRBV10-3	CATTRVGSSDTGELFF	TGTGCCACTACGCGGGTGGGGTCATCGGACACCGGGGAGCTGTTTTTT
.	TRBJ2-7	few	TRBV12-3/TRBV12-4	CASRGDGAGEQYF	TGTGCCAGCAGGGGAGACGGGGCAGGCGAGCAGTACTTC
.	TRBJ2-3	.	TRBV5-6	CASSLGPGDTDTQYF	TGTGCCAGCAGCTTGGGGCCCGGGGACACAGATACGCAGTATTTT
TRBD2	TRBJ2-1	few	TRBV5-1	CASSLSEREARNEQFF	TGCGCCAGCAGCTTGAGTGAGCGGGAGGCCAGGAATGAGCAGTTCTTC
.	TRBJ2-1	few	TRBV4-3	CASSQEFGPSYNEQFF	TGCGCCAGCAGCCAAGAATTCGGACCTTCCTACAATGAGCAGTTCTTC
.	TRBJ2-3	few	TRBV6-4	CASGRINPTDTQYF	TGTGCCAGCGGGAGGATTAACCCCACAGATACGCAGTATTTT
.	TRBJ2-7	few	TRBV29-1	CSVEVAASYEQYF	TGCAGCGTTGAAGTGGCGGCCTCCTACGAGCAGTACTTC
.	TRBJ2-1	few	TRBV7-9	CASSLLPGRGEQFF	TGTGCCAGCAGCTTACTACCTGGCCGAGGTGAGCAGTTCTTC
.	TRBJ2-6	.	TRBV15	CATRRTGANVLTF	TGTGCCACCCGCCGGACTGGGGCCAACGTCCTGACTTTC
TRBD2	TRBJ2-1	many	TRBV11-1	CASSNPGLAGGGEQFF	TGTGCCAGCAGCAATCCGGGACTAGCGGGAGGGGGTGAGCAGTTCTTC
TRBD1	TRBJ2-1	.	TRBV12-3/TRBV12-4	CASSKTGTGRRNEQFF	TGTGCCAGCAGCAAGACCGGGACAGGGAGGAGGAATGAGCAGTTCTTC
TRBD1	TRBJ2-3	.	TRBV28	CASSLAGTAVSGTDTQYF	TGTGCCAGCAGTTTAGCCGGGACAGCGGTTTCAGGCACAGATACGCAGTATTTT
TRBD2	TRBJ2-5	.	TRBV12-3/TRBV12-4	CASSLRLAGQGTQYF	TGTGCCAGCAGCCTCCGACTAGCGGGACAGGGGACCCAGTACTTC
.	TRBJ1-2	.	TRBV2	CASSGTDSYGYTF	TGTGCCAGCAGTGGGACAGATTCTTATGGCTACACCTTC
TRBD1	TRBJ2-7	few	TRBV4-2	CASSQVPGTGDEQYF	TGTGCCAGCAGCCAAGTGCCCGGGACAGGTGACGAGCAGTACTTC
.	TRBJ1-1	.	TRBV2	CASSARADQRNTEAFF	TGTGCCAGCAGTGCCAGGGCAGATCAGAGGAACACTGAAGCTTTCTTT
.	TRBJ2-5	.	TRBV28	CASSMAFGIGQETQYF	TGTGCCAGCAGTATGGCCTTTGGGATCGGGCAAGAGACCCAGTACTTC
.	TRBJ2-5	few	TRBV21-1	CASSKHGQETQYF	TGTGCCAGCAGCAAACACGGACAAGAGACCCAGTACTTC
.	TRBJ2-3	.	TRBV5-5	CASSLVPAGRDTQYF	TGTGCCAGCAGCTTGGTTCCCGCGGGAAGGGATACGCAGTATTTT
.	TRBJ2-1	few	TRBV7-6	CASSTLPRIFSYNEQFF	TGTGCCAGCAGCACCCTTCCTCGGATTTTCTCCTACAATGAGCAGTTCTTC
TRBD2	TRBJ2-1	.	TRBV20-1	CSAFLWTSGRSYNEQFF	TGCAGTGCTTTTCTCTGGACTAGCGGGCGCTCCTACAATGAGCAGTTCTTC
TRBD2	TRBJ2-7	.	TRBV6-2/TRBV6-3	CASSEIAGGLYEQYF	TGTGCCAGCAGCGAGATAGCGGGAGGGCTATACGAGCAGTACTTC
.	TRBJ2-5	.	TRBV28	CASSLIIGDRVLALGETQYF	TGTGCCAGCAGTTTAATTATAGGGGATAGAGTTTTGGCCCTTGGGGAGACCCAGTACTTC
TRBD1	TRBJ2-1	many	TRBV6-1	CASRRDSTLYNEQFF	TGTGCCAGCAGAAGGGACAGTACGCTCTACAATGAGCAGTTCTTC
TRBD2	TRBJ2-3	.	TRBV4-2	CASSQGRTSGGTDTQYF	TGTGCCAGCAGCCAAGGCCGGACTAGCGGAGGCACAGATACGCAGTATTTT
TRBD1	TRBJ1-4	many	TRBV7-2	CASSLNPGTGGIELFF	TGTGCCAGCAGCTTAAACCCCGGGACAGGGGGGATCGAACTGTTTTTT
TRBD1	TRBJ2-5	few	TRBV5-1	CASSPRDRGRETQYF	TGCGCCAGCAGCCCACGGGACAGGGGTAGGGAGACCCAGTACTTC
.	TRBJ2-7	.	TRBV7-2	CASSLPGSGEQYF	TGTGCCAGCAGCTTACCTGGCTCAGGCGAGCAGTACTTC
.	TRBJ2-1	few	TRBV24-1	CATSFSREAEQFF	TGTGCCACCAGTTTTTCGAGGGAGGCTGAGCAGTTCTTC
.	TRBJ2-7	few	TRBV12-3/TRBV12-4	CASTSDNSYEQYF	TGTGCCAGCACCTCGGATAACTCCTACGAGCAGTACTTC
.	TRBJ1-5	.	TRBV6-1	CASSEEGHSNQPQHF	TGTGCCAGCAGTGAAGAGGGGCACAGCAATCAGCCCCAGCATTTT
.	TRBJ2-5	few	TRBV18	CASSPYRVQETQYF	TGTGCCAGCTCACCATATCGGGTACAAGAGACCCAGTACTTC
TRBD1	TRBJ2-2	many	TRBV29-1	CSVQGARGTGELFF	TGCAGCGTTCAGGGGGCTCGGGGCACCGGGGAGCTGTTTTTT
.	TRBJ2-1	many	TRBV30	CALQGVLNEQFF	TGTGCCCTCCAAGGGGTCCTAAATGAGCAGTTCTTC
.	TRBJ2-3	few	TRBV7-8	CASSRPEGTDTQYF	TGTGCCAGCAGCAGACCCGAGGGGACAGATACGCAGTATTTT
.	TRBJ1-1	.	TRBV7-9	CASSRGGASWNTEAFF	TGTGCCAGCAGCCGAGGGGGGGCGAGTTGGAACACTGAAGCTTTCTTT
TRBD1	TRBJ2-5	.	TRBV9	CASSRTGPVQETQYF	TGTGCCAGTTCCCGGACAGGGCCCGTCCAAGAGACCCAGTACTTC
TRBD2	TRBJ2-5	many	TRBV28	CASSSPAGGPRETQYF	TGTGCCAGCAGTTCGCCGGCGGGAGGGCCAAGAGAGACCCAGTACTTC
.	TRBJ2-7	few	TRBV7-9	CASSSEGRGLPYEQYF	TGTGCCAGCAGCTCGGAAGGACGGGGACTTCCCTACGAGCAGTACTTC
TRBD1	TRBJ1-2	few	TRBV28	CASSGTANYGYTF	TGTGCCAGCAGCGGGACAGCCAACTATGGCTACACCTTC
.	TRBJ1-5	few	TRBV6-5	CASSYGGNQPQHF	TGTGCCAGCAGTTATGGGGGTAATCAGCCCCAGCATTTT
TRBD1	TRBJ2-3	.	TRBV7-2	CASSFQWEPFGTGGEYTDTQYF	TGTGCCAGCAGCTTTCAGTGGGAGCCCTTCGGCACAGGGGGTGAATACACAGATACGCAGTATTTT
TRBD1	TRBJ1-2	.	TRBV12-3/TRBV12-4	CASSLEFGQGLYGYTF	TGTGCCAGCAGTTTGGAATTTGGACAGGGGCTCTATGGCTACACCTTC
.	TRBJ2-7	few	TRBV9	CASSPVGGTSYEQYF	TGTGCCAGCAGCCCAGTGGGGGGAACGTCCTACGAGCAGTACTTC
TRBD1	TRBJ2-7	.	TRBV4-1	CASSQLTGAIYEQYF	TGCGCCAGCAGCCAACTGACAGGGGCTATTTACGAGCAGTACTTC
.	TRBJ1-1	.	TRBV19	CASRDLGGNTEAFF	TGTGCCAGTAGGGACTTAGGGGGGAACACTGAAGCTTTCTTT
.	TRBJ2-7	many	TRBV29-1	CSVEVGNEQYF	TGCAGCGTTGAGGTAGGGAACGAGCAGTACTTC
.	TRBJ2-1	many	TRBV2	CASRKGSFIEQFF	TGTGCCAGCAGGAAGGGGAGCTTCATTGAGCAGTTCTTC
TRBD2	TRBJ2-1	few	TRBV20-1	CSAREGLAGPYNEQFF	TGCAGTGCTAGAGAAGGACTAGCGGGCCCCTACAATGAGCAGTTCTTC
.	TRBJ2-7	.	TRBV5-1	CASSFKTATYEQYF	TGCGCCAGCAGCTTTAAGACAGCTACCTACGAGCAGTACTTC
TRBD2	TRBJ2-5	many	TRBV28	CASRPGLAGAETQYF	TGTGCCAGCAGACCCGGACTAGCGGGAGCAGAGACCCAGTACTTC